This TCR beta chain came from a study of T cell responses to AZD1222 COVID-19 vaccine. Study summary: Pooling covered second doses at about 4 or about 12 weeks.

Broader study findings: None of the repertoires were sampled until the peak T cell response had passed. Just a handful of people given AZD1222 tested seropositive at baseline. Spike was spanned by vaccine-associated CD4 TCRs, with dominance at 160-218 and 743-854.

The CDR3 is 14 residues long. As for this clone: Antigen unknown.

TCRdb's copy holds only in-frame clones and misses some; the assay was immunoSEQ multiplex PCR. This sample has around 100,000 clones, with around nine tenths found just once. The sample here was peripheral blood, taken on day 0 of AZD1222 vaccination. The chain employs TRBV21-1 and TRBJ2-5; the table gives TRBD2 as D, unverified against the DNA. TRBV21-1 is a listed pseudogene. This receptor was identified in an adult in good health. In nucleotides, the CDR3 is TGTGCCAGCAGCAAAGTTCTGGGAGGGGAGACCCAGTACTTC. Its translation: CASSKVLGGETQYF.